These 15 T cell receptor beta chains were all obtained from the same sample, sequenced in a study of CD4 T cells in relation to SARS-CoV-2 and coronaviruses. These receptors have no identified antigens. Sequencing used immunoSEQ multiplex PCR; TCRdb keeps in-frame clones, though not all of them. Here the sample spans 9,500 to 12,000 clones, about 81% being singletons. Unexposed donor CD4+ T cells date from about 2011-2018, before the COVID-19 pandemic. After about ten days of culture, CD4+ T cells were isolated. The specimen sequenced was CD4+ T cells from PBMCs, cultured in vitro. Receptors were obtained from a human donor in good health.

The rearrangement links TRBV12-3 or TRBV12-4 to TRBJ2-7; no clear D gene. The V gene lost 5 bases and the J gene lost 2 bases, with 10 bases spanning the gap. The CDR3 extends over 13 amino acids. Here the CDR3 reads CASSLSWTYEQYF. The CDR3 DNA sequence: TGTGCCAGCAGTCTCAGCTGGACCTACGAGCAGTACTTC.

V and J are TRBV7-3 and TRBJ1-3; D uncertain. Germline CDR1 reads SGHTA; CDR2 reads FQGTGA. The CDR3 is 17 amino acids. Trimming removed 1 base from V and 1 base from J, with 14 bases in between. The CDR3 here is CASSLIGPTVSGNTIYF. The CDR3 nucleotides read TGTGCCAGCAGCTTAATAGGCCCCACAGTTTCTGGAAACACCATATATTTT.

The J gene is TRBJ2-2, the V gene TRBV5-1; D could derive from TRBD1 or TRBD2 (5 bases each). Germline CDR1 is SGHRS and CDR2 is YFSETQ. V was pared by 3 bases and J by 4 bases, with 16 bases between. CDR3 length equals 16 residues. The CDR3 region is CASSWRGQGRTGELFF. DNA for the CDR3: TGCGCCAGCAGCTGGCGCGGGCAGGGCCGCACCGGGGAGCTGTTTTTT.

As for this clone: At one boundary the junction diverges from the germline segment, which might be a read error. The V and J genes are TRBV4-2 and TRBJ2-2, with TRBD2 matching 9 bases. The CDR3 spans 19 residues. Germline V lookup: CDR1 LGHNA, CDR2 YNFKEQ. The CDR3 protein is CASSHPRNKRGAGTGELLF. In DNA, the CDR3 is TGTGCCAGCAGCCACCCCAGGAATAAGCGGGGGGCTGGCACCGGGGAGCTGCTTTTT.

This clone was detected only a few times. J is TRBJ1-4 and V is TRBV19; unclear D gene. This CDR3 region has 13 residues. CDR1 and CDR2 from the germline V gene are LNHDA and SQIVND (reference sequence). V was pared by 8 bases and J by 8 bases, with 15 bases between. CDR3 loop: CASSDQIGEKLFF. The CDR3 DNA follows: TGTGCCAGTTCGGACCAAATAGGGGAAAAACTGTTTTTT.

The CDR3 region is CAWSDTYKPGTSLSSYNEQFF. DNA of the CDR3: TGTGCCTGGAGTGACACCTACAAACCCGGGACTAGCCTCAGCTCCTACAATGAGCAGTTCTTC. The J gene is TRBJ2-1, the V gene TRBV30, with TRBD2 identical over 9 bases. Germline CDR1 is GTSNPN and CDR2 is SVGIG (reference sequence). The CDR3 is 21 residues long. With V trimmed by 1 base and J by 0 bases, 19 bases remained unmatched.

The chain links TRBV5-6 to TRBJ1-2; 8 bases line up with TRBD1. V trimming: 3 bases; J trimming: 8 bases; junction bases outside the gene matches: 6. Germline V gene lookup returns CDR1 SGHDT and CDR2 YYEEEE. CDR3 length: 13 amino acids. The CDR3 region is CASSWAGGAGYTF. In DNA form, the CDR3 reads TGTGCCAGCAGCTGGGCAGGGGGCGCGGGCTACACCTTC.

The rearrangement uses TRBV18 and TRBJ1-1, with D uncertain. Germline V gives CDR1 KGHSH, CDR2 LQKENI. CDR3 size: 12 residues. V was clipped by 1 base and J by 3 bases, with 3 bases between them. CDR3 region: CASSPRDTEAFF. The CDR3 DNA reads as TGTGCCAGCTCACCACGGGACACTGAAGCTTTCTTT.

This clone came up a few times. The gene calls are TRBV18 and TRBJ1-5; tentatively, D is TRBD1 (6 bases). Germline CDR1 and CDR2: KGHSH and LQKENI. CDR3 length equals 15 residues. The V end was cut by 4 bases, the J end by 4 bases, with 14 bases between. CDR3 region: CASSLGLQGNQPQHF. CDR3 DNA: TGTGCCAGCTCACTAGGTCTTCAGGGGAATCAGCCCCAGCATTTT.

This clone came up once. V and J are TRBV7-9 and TRBJ1-2, with unresolved D. Germline values: CDR1 SEHNR, CDR2 FQNEAQ (reference sequence). The germline V and J ends were trimmed by 2 bases and 7 bases, with 8 bases remaining between them. The CDR3 runs 12 residues. CDR3 sequence reads: CASSLRGGGYTF. CDR3 bases: TGTGCCAGCAGCTTACGGGGAGGTGGCTACACCTTC.

The genes are TRBV19 and TRBJ1-1; D is perhaps TRBD1 (6 bases). The CDR3 extends over 15 amino acids. The V and J ends lost 2 bases and 3 bases respectively, with 13 bases between them. Germline V gene data show CDR1 as LNHDA and CDR2 as SQIVND (reference sequence). The CDR3 spells CASSIPGGRDTEAFF. The CDR3 region has the DNA TGTGCCAGTAGTATACCCGGGGGCAGGGACACTGAAGCTTTCTTT.

This clone was seen a single time. This chain connects TRBV29-1 to TRBJ2-1; 13 positions match TRBD2. The CDR3 sequence is 14 residues long. Trimming took 3 bases from V and 14 from J; bases not matched to a gene: 10. CDR1 SQVTM and CDR2 ANQGSEA come from the germline V gene. CDR3 sequence: CSVETSGGTGSEFF. For the CDR3, the DNA is TGCAGCGTTGAGACTAGCGGGGGGACCGGTTCGGAGTTCTTC.

This clone turned up a few times. This chain joins TRBV3-1 (or the pseudogene TRBV3-2) and TRBJ2-1; 8 bases map to TRBD2. The CDR3 loop spans 17 amino acids. V gave up 1 base and J gave up 4 bases; unmatched junction bases: 9. Germline CDR1 LGHDT, CDR2 YNNKEL (reference sequence). CDR3 region: CASSQVGTSGTYNEQFF. For the CDR3, the DNA is TGTGCCAGCAGCCAAGTAGGAACTAGCGGCACTTACAATGAGCAGTTCTTC.

CDR3 nucleotides: TGTGCCAGCAGCTTCCAGCCGGGGCGCTCTGGAAACACCATATATTTT. It yields the protein CASSFQPGRSGNTIYF. This chain joins TRBV7-8 and TRBJ1-3; possible D gene TRBD1, 5 bases. The V gene lost 3 bases and the J gene lost 0 bases, with 12 bases spanning the gap. The germline V gene encodes CDR1 SGHVS and CDR2 FQNEAQ. This CDR3 contains 16 residues.

The chain is built from TRBV5-3 and TRBJ1-2; 8 positions match TRBD1. TRBV5-3 belongs to the ORF category, with a function that is uncertain. V lost 2 bases, J lost 0 bases, and 15 bases stayed unmatched. There are 19 residues in the CDR3. The CDR3 sequence is CARSFHETDRAAANYGYTF. As DNA, the CDR3 is TGTGCCAGAAGCTTCCATGAAACGGACAGGGCGGCAGCTAACTATGGCTACACCTTC.